The present TCR beta chain was sequenced within a study of vaccination effects on CD4 cells after COVID-19. Notes on this clone: As yet, its antigen is unknown.

ViraFEST used viral peptide pools to expand antigen-specific CD4+ T cells before sequencing. Subsequent to roughly 9 days of culture, CD4+ T cells were isolated. The healthy vaccine recipients, who had no prior SARS-CoV-2 infection, showed negative nucleocapsid antibodies. On day 3 and again on day 7, half the medium was replaced with IL-2 medium. TCRdb keeps only in-frame clones here, not all; method: immunoSEQ multiplex PCR. The data show tens of thousands of clones, 55% to 75% seen once. The source was CD4+ T cells from PBMCs cultured with SARS-CoV-2 spike peptides, collected before COVID-19 vaccination. This clonotype was obtained from a human donor who received a COVID-19 vaccine.

CDR3 residues: CASTVAGLTGELFF. CDR3 in DNA: TGCGCCAGCACTGTAGCGGGGTTGACCGGGGAGCTGTTTTTT. The V gene is TRBV10-1, the J gene TRBJ2-2; 8 bases match TRBD2. Germline CDR1 and CDR2: WNHNN and SYGVQD (reference sequence). The CDR3 sequence is 14 residues long. V was clipped by 7 bases and J by 5 bases; unmatched bases: 6.